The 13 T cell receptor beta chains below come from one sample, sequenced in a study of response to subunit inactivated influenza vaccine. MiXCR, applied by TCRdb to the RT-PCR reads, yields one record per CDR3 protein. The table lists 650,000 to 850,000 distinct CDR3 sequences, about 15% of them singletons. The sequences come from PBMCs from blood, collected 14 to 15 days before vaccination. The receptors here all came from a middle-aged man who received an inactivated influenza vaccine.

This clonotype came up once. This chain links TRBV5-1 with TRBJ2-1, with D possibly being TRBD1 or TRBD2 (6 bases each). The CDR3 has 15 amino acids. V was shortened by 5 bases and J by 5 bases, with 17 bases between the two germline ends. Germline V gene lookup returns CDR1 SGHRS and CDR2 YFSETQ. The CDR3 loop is CASRGRGAENNEQFF. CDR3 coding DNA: TGCGCCAGCAGAGGTAGGGGGGCGGAAAACAATGAGCAGTTCTTC.

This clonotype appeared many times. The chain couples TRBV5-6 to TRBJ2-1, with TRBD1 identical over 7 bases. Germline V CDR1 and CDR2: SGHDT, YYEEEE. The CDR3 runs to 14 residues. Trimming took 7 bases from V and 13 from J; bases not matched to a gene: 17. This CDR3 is CASGPQGDGRVQFF. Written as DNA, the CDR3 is TGTGCCAGCGGCCCGCAGGGGGACGGGCGGGTTCAGTTCTTC.

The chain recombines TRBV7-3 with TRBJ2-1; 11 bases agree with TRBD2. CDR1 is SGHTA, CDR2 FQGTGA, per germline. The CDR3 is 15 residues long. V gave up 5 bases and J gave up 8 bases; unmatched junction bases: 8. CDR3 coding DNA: TGTGCCAGCAGCCCAAGGTCACTAGCGGGAGATGAGCAGTTCTTC. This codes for CASSPRSLAGDEQFF. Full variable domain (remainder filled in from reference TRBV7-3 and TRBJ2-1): GAGVSQTPSNKVTEKGKYVELRCDPISGHTALYWYRQSLGQGPEFLIYFQGTGAADDSGLPNDRFFAVRPEGSVSTLKIQRTERGDSAVYLCASSPRSLAGDEQFFGPGTRLTVL.

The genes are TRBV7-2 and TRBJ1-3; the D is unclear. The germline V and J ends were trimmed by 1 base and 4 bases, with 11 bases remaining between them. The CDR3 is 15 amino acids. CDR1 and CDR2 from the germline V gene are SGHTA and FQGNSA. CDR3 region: CASSLESQGGNTIYF. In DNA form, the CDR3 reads TGTGCCAGCAGCTTAGAGAGTCAAGGAGGAAACACCATATATTTT.

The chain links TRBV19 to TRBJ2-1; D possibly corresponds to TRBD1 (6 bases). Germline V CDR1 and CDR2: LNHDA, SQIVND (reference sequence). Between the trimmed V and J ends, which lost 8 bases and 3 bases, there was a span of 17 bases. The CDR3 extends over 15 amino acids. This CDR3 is CASSPGQLYYNEQFF. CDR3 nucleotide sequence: TGTGCCAGTTCTCCTGGACAGCTTTACTACAATGAGCAGTTCTTC.

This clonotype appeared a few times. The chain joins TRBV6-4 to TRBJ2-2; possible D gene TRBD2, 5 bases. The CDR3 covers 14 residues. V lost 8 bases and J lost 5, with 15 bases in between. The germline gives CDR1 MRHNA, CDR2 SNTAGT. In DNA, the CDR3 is TGTGCCAGCCCGGGATGCGGAGAGACCGGGGAGCTGTTTTTT. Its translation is CASPGCGETGELFF.

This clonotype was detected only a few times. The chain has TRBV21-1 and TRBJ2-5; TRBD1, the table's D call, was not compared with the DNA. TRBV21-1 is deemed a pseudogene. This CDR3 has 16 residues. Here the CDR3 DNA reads TGTGCCAGCAGCAAAGCCTCCAGGGGGGAGCAAAAGACCCAGTACTTC. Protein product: CASSKASRGEQKTQYF.

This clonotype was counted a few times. Written as DNA, the CDR3 is TGCAGTGCTAGAGATATTAATCCTCGCAGGGGGATGGGGGCCTTATATAGCAATCAGCCCCAGCATTTT. It is translated as CSARDINPRRGMGALYSNQPQHF. This chain joins TRBV20-1 and TRBJ1-5, with 7 bases identical to TRBD1. The germline gives CDR1 DFQATT, CDR2 SNEGSKA (reference sequence). The CDR3 covers 23 residues. The junction had 26 bases not matched to a gene; V was cut back by 0 bases and J by 0 bases.

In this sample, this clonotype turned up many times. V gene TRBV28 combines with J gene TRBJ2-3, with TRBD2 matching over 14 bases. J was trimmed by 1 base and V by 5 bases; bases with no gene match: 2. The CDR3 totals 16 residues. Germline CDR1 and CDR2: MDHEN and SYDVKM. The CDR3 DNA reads TGTGCCAGCAGTGGGGGACTAGCGGGAGGCACAGATACGCAGTATTTT. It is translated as CASSGGLAGGTDTQYF.

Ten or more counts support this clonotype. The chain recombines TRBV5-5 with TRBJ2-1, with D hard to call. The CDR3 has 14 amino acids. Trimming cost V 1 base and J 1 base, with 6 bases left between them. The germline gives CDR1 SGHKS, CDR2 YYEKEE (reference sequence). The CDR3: CASSLTDSYNEQFF. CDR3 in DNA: TGTGCCAGCAGCTTGACAGATTCCTACAATGAGCAGTTCTTC. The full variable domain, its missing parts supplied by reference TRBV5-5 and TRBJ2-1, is DAGVTQSPTHLIKTRGQQVTLRCSPISGHKSVSWYQQVLGQGPQFIFQYYEKEERGRGNFPDRFSARQFPNYSSELNVNALLLGDSALYLCASSLTDSYNEQFFGPGTRLTVL.

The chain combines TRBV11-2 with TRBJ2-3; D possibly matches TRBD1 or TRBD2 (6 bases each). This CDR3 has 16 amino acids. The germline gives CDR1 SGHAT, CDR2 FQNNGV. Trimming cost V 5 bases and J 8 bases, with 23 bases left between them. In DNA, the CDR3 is TGTGCCAGCAGCCATCTCCGGGGGCCCGACCTGGGTACGCAGTATTTT. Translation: CASSHLRGPDLGTQYF.

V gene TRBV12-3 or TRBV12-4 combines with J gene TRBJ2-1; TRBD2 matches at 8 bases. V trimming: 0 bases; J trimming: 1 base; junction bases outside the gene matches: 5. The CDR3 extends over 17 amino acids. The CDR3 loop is CASSLAEREISYNEQFF. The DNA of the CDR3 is TGTGCCAGCAGTTTAGCTGAGCGGGAGATATCCTACAATGAGCAGTTCTTC.

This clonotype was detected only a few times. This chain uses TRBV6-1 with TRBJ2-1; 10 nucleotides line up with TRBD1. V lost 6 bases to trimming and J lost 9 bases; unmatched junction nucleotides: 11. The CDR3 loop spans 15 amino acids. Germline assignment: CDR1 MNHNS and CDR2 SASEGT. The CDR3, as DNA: TGTGCCAGCAGCCGAGTTGACAGGGGGCTAAGTGAGCAGTTCTTC. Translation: CASSRVDRGLSEQFF.